This TCR beta chain appears in the sequencing data of a study of hypomethylating agent response in myelodysplastic syndrome. Study background: Donors were myelodysplastic syndrome patients: 2 female, roughly 9 male.

In the case of this clone: Its antigen is unidentified.

The V gene lost 3 bases and the J gene lost 6 bases, with 19 bases spanning the gap. There are 16 residues in the CDR3. Germline V gene lookup returns CDR1 KGHSH and CDR2 LQKENI. Study-wide points: Novel MDS antigen recognition by shared GLIPH2 clusters is possible but unvalidated.

Two replicates of about 200 ng each gave 400 ng DNA per sample, survey resolution. Under the authors' procedure: Previously reported viral-epitope specificity per VDJdb covered roughly 1.7% of around 170,000 unique clonotypes. The repertoire was sequenced with immunoSEQ multiplex PCR; TCRdb's copy has only in-frame clones and lacks some. That table is the source of V, J and clone size, and D and trimming were worked out from the DNA. Here the sample spans fewer than 2,000 clones, approximately 80% being singletons. The chain combines TRBV18 with TRBJ2-3; no clear D gene. The clonotype originates from a human donor with myelodysplastic syndrome. Sequences were derived from bone marrow, sampled before or after starting hypomethylating agent treatment for myelodysplastic syndrome (not recorded which). The CDR3 loop is CASSPPPGALWDTQYF. DNA for the CDR3: TGTGCCAGCTCACCCCCCCCCGGAGCCCTCTGGGATACGCAGTATTTT.